This T cell receptor (beta chain) is drawn from a study of control samples from healthy donors and cancer patients. Sequencing was performed with immunoSEQ multiplex PCR; in TCRdb, only in-frame clones are kept and a portion is missing. Here the sample spans about 270,000 clones, around 80% being singletons. Details on this clone: The identical CDR3 is also encoded by other nucleotide sequences in the sample.

With V trimmed by 4 bases and J by 4 bases, 8 bases remained unmatched. The germline CDR1 and CDR2 sequences are SGHNT and YYREEE (reference sequence). The CDR3 contains 16 residues. The source of this sequence is a woman aged 60 to 75 with lung cancer. The sample consisted of PBMCs. The J gene is TRBJ2-2, the V gene TRBV5-4, with TRBD1 matching 9 bases. DNA of the CDR3: TGTGCCAGCAGCCCTCCGGGACAGGGAATCACCGGGGAGCTGTTTTTT. It yields the protein CASSPPGQGITGELFF.